Shown below are 21 T cell receptor beta chains from a single sample sequenced in a study of neurological immune-mediated disorders. TCRdb re-derived calls from the 5' RACE reads in MiXCR, one entry per CDR3 protein. The sample lists tens of thousands of distinct CDR3 sequences; about 10% were seen once. The sequenced sample consisted of PBMCs. These receptors were obtained from a man between 60 and 75 years old in good health.

This clonotype appeared many times. V gene TRBV5-6 combines with J gene TRBJ1-2; 8 nucleotides line up with TRBD1. The J segment lost 1 base and the V segment lost 5 bases, leaving 7 bases of the junction unmatched. Germline CDR1 and CDR2: SGHDT and YYEEEE. The CDR3 contains 15 residues. CDR3 loop: CASRWGQAYNYGYTF. The CDR3 nucleotides are TGTGCCAGCAGGTGGGGACAGGCTTATAACTATGGCTACACCTTC.

There are many counts of this clonotype. This chain links TRBV3-1 with TRBJ2-7; D is perhaps TRBD1 or TRBD2 (5 bases each). CDR3 length: 14 residues. V lost 1 base and J lost 3, with 10 bases in between. Per the germline V gene, CDR1 is LGHDT and CDR2 is YNNKEL (reference sequence). The CDR3: CASSQGGQGYEQYF. CDR3 coding DNA: TGTGCCAGCAGCCAAGGAGGGCAGGGCTACGAGCAGTACTTC.

The sample holds many counts of this clonotype. The rearrangement joins TRBV7-2 to TRBJ1-5; tentatively, D is TRBD1 (5 bases). The V gene lost 5 bases and the J gene lost 0 bases, with 14 bases spanning the gap. This CDR3 is 16 amino acids long. CDR1 and CDR2 from the germline V gene are SGHTA and FQGNSA. As DNA, the CDR3 is TGTGCCAGCAGCCACCGATTCGACAGTAGCAATCAGCCCCAGCATTTT. Residues: CASSHRFDSSNQPQHF.

In its sample, this clonotype was seen many times. The rearrangement joins TRBV6-2 or TRBV6-3 to TRBJ2-5; no definite D call. The V gene lost 0 bases and the J gene lost 4 bases, with 6 bases spanning the gap. The CDR3 length is 13 residues. Germline V gene sequence: CDR1 MNHEY, CDR2 SVGEGT. Here the CDR3 DNA reads TGTGCCAGCAGTTACTCGAGGTCAGAGACCCAGTACTTC. It translates to CASSYSRSETQYF.

In this sample, this clonotype turned up many times. The J gene is TRBJ1-1, the V gene TRBV6-5, with D tentatively TRBD1 (6 bases). The CDR3 has 15 residues. The germline V gene encodes CDR1 MNHEY and CDR2 SVGAGI. V was shortened by 0 bases and J by 5 bases, with 13 bases between the two germline ends. The chain's CDR3 is CASSYSQGWGTEAFF. In DNA, the CDR3 is TGTGCCAGCAGTTACTCTCAGGGGTGGGGGACTGAAGCTTTCTTT.

This clonotype was observed a few times. The genes are TRBV30 and TRBJ1-4; D gene ambiguous. Trimming shortened V by 0 bases and J by 6 bases, and 8 bases separated the two germline ends. This CDR3 is 13 amino acids long. Germline-derived CDR1 and CDR2 are GTSNPN and SVGIG (reference sequence). Here the CDR3 reads CAWSVRLHEKLFF. The CDR3 DNA follows: TGTGCCTGGAGTGTGCGGCTGCATGAAAAACTGTTTTTT. Together with reference TRBV30 and TRBJ1-4, the CDR3 gives the full variable domain: SQTIHQWPATLVQPVGSPLSLECTVEGTSNPNLYWYRQAAGRGLQLLFYSVGIGQISSEVPQNLSASRPQDRQFILSSKKLLLSDSGFYLCAWSVRLHEKLFFGSGTQLSVL.

This chain uses TRBV2 with TRBJ2-3; the D is unclear. The CDR3 consists of 13 residues. Between the trimmed V and J ends, which lost 10 bases and 6 bases, there was a span of 17 bases. Germline lookup yields CDR1 SNHLY and CDR2 FYNNEI. The CDR3 DNA is TGTGCCAACACCAGAACAGCTATCGATACGCAGTATTTT. Protein product: CANTRTAIDTQYF.

This clonotype has a count of ten or more. This CDR3 reads CASSLVSGELFF. CDR3 in DNA: TGCGCCAGCAGCTTGGTATCCGGGGAGCTGTTTTTT. V usage is TRBV5-1 and J usage is TRBJ2-2; D call uncertain. The CDR3 consists of 12 residues. In germline, CDR1 is SGHRS, CDR2 YFSETQ. Deletions cut 0 bases from V and 6 bases from J, with 3 bases between. The variable domain in full, with the rest retrieved from reference TRBV5-1 and TRBJ2-2, is KAGVTQTPRYLIKTRGQQVTLSCSPISGHRSVSWYQQTPGQGLQFLFEYFSETQRNKGNFPGRFSGRQFSNSRSEMNVSTLELGDSALYLCASSLVSGELFFGEGSRLTVL.

This clonotype was observed at least ten times. This chain uses TRBV7-2 with TRBJ2-7; D tentatively reads TRBD1 or TRBD2 (5 bases each). Germline values: CDR1 SGHTA, CDR2 FQGNSA. Trimming took 4 bases from V and 7 from J, leaving 11 bases between them. The CDR3 totals 12 residues. CDR3 in amino acids: CASSSDWGEQYF. CDR3 DNA sequence: TGTGCCAGCAGCTCCGATTGGGGGGAGCAGTACTTC.

This clonotype was seen at least ten times. CDR3 protein: CSAISGQRREAFF. In nucleotides, the CDR3 is TGCAGTGCCATTAGTGGACAGAGAAGAGAAGCTTTCTTT. The chain links TRBV20-1 to TRBJ1-1; possible D gene TRBD1, 6 bases. Trimming cost V 6 bases and J 8 bases, with 19 bases left between them. The CDR3 loop spans 13 amino acids. Germline V gene lookup returns CDR1 DFQATT and CDR2 SNEGSKA (reference sequence).

This clonotype was counted at least ten times. CDR3 coding DNA: TGTGCCACCAGTGATTTAGTCCCGGGACACTTTTACTCCCAGCATTTT. Encoded protein: CATSDLVPGHFYSQHF. J is TRBJ1-5 and V is TRBV24-1; perhaps TRBD1 as D (6 bases). CDR1 and CDR2 from the germline V gene are KGHDR and SFDVKD. CDR3 length: 16 amino acids. Trimming removed 1 base at V and 11 bases at J, with 20 bases between.

This clonotype was seen at least ten times. The chain carries TRBV6-5 and TRBJ1-1; TRBD1 matches 9 bases. The CDR3 covers 14 residues. V was clipped by 4 bases and J by 7 bases; unmatched bases: 7. The V gene's germline CDR1 is MNHEY and CDR2 SVGAGI. For the CDR3, the DNA is TGTGCCAGCAGTTCCCGGACAGGGGATGTTGAAGCTTTCTTT. Translating it yields CASSSRTGDVEAFF.

This chain links TRBV18 with TRBJ1-4; no firm D call. Looked up from germline, CDR1 is KGHSH and CDR2 is LQKENI. V lost 3 bases, J lost 5 bases, and 16 bases lay in between. This CDR3 is built from 16 residues. CDR3 sequence (DNA): TGTGCCAGCTCACCCCTTGACGTGGGTTCCAATGAAAAACTGTTTTTT. The encoded protein is CASSPLDVGSNEKLFF.

A remark on this clonotype: This may be a read error: a much more frequent sequence differs by one nucleotide. The chain links TRBV9 to TRBJ1-1, with 10 bases matching TRBD1. The CDR3 contains 15 residues. Trimming cost V 0 bases and J 7 bases; bases outside gene matches: 6. Germline values: CDR1 SGDLS, CDR2 YYNGEE. The CDR3 here is CASSVGGQGNDEAFF. In DNA, the CDR3 is TGTGCCAGCAGCGTAGGGGGACAGGGGAACGATGAAGCTTTCTTT.

Many counts were recorded for this clonotype. The chain carries TRBV6-6 and TRBJ1-5, with D perhaps matching TRBD1 (6 bases). CDR1 MNHNY and CDR2 SVGAGI come from the germline V gene (reference sequence). The CDR3 has 17 amino acids. Trimming took off 6 bases at V and 0 bases at J, with 18 bases between the two ends. The CDR3 spells CASRSLGGAGSNQPQHF. DNA for the CDR3: TGTGCCAGCAGATCCCTGGGGGGGGCCGGTAGCAATCAGCCCCAGCATTTT.

The chain is built from TRBV7-8 and TRBJ1-1, with D maybe TRBD1 (5 bases). This CDR3 is 14 amino acids long. V gave up 0 bases and J gave up 8 bases, with 13 bases separating them. Germline values: CDR1 SGHVS, CDR2 FQNEAQ. This CDR3 is CASSLALQGLEAFF. DNA for the CDR3: TGTGCCAGCAGCTTAGCGCTTCAGGGACTGGAAGCTTTCTTT.

At least ten counts were recorded for this clonotype. The CDR3 spells CAICPSGGADTQYF. The CDR3 region has the DNA TGTGCCATCTGTCCTAGCGGGGGGGCAGATACGCAGTATTTT. The chain couples TRBV10-3 to TRBJ2-3; 12 bases map to TRBD2. Trimming at V came to 8 bases and at J to 4 bases, leaving 4 bases not matched to a gene. Germline loops: CDR1 ENHRY, CDR2 SYGVKD. This CDR3 has 14 amino acids.

This clonotype was seen at least ten times. The chain employs TRBV10-2 and TRBJ2-1; D is ambiguous. This CDR3 is built from 13 residues. Germline assignment: CDR1 WSHSY and CDR2 SAAADI. Trimming pared 4 bases from V and 8 bases from J, leaving 12 bases between. The CDR3 loop is CASSVGPAYEQFF. The DNA for the CDR3 is TGCGCCAGCAGTGTAGGCCCGGCTTATGAGCAGTTCTTC.

The chain couples TRBV6-6 to TRBJ2-2, with 13 bases fitting TRBD2. With 6 bases clipped from V and 0 bases from J, the junction kept 7 bases outside the gene matches. The CDR3 totals 18 residues. From germline, CDR1 is MNHNY and CDR2 SVGAGI (reference sequence). In DNA, the CDR3 is TGTGCCAGCAGCAAAGGGGGACTAGCGGGGACGAACACCGGGGAGCTGTTTTTT. It translates to CASSKGGLAGTNTGELFF.

In this sample, this clonotype turned up many times. V usage is TRBV20-1 and J usage is TRBJ2-1, with 8 bases matching TRBD2. Trimming took 5 bases from V and 4 from J; bases not matched to a gene: 7. Germline CDR1 reads DFQATT; CDR2 reads SNEGSKA (reference sequence). This CDR3 region has 14 residues. The CDR3 region is CSAPRTSLYNEQFF. The CDR3 DNA is TGCAGTGCTCCCCGGACTAGCTTATACAATGAGCAGTTCTTC.

This clonotype was detected ten times or more. The J gene is TRBJ2-5, the V gene TRBV7-2; the D call may be TRBD1 or TRBD2 (6 bases each). Germline V gene sequence: CDR1 SGHTA, CDR2 FQGNSA. This CDR3 spans 15 amino acids. Trimming cost V 1 base and J 5 bases, with 14 bases left between them. The CDR3 DNA reads as TGTGCCAGCAGCTTAGTAGGGGGGCGGACGGAGACCCAGTACTTC. Translated, it gives CASSLVGGRTETQYF.